The source of this TCR beta chain is a study of T cells in Graves' hyperthyroidism and ophthalmopathy. Study overall: Peripheral blood specimens were obtained at initial diagnosis, prior to any treatment.

The investigators amplified TCR beta CDR3 regions from RNA transcripts. First-round RT-PCR targeting the TCR CDR3 was performed with the HTBI primer set. TCRdb reprocessed the multiplex PCR reads via MiXCR and lists one record per CDR3 protein. The repertoire holds more than 300,000 distinct CDR3 sequences, less than 20% seen once, with 35% to 50% in the top ten. Investigators excluded patients with uncontrolled infection, other autoimmune disease, pregnancy or lactation. V lost 5 bases and J lost 2; bases outside the gene matches: 8. This CDR3 is 16 amino acids long. CDR1 SGHTA and CDR2 FQGTGA come from the germline V gene.

The sequenced material came from blood. This rearrangement joins TRBV7-3 to TRBJ2-7, with 11 bases fitting TRBD2. The sequence came from a man aged 18 to 35 with Graves' ophthalmopathy. In DNA form, the CDR3 reads TGTGCCAGCAGCGAAACCGGGACTAGCGGACCCTACGAGCAGTACTTC. This sequence encodes CASSETGTSGPYEQYF.